This passage covers 9 T cell receptor beta chains from one sample sequenced in a study of TIL therapy for anti-PD-1-resistant metastatic lung cancer. Time point specified: pre-treatment sample, taken before nivolumab and TIL therapy. This was the immunoSEQ v3 assay. Measured with immunoSEQ multiplex PCR; TCRdb has only the in-frame clones, and not every one. The table shows about 60,000 clones, with roughly 91% occurring only once. This specimen consisted of blood, obtained at baseline. The receptors stem from a person aged 25 to 85 with non-small cell lung cancer.

The rearrangement joins TRBV19 to TRBJ2-4; D is undetermined. The CDR3 has 14 amino acids. Germline V gene lookup returns CDR1 LNHDA and CDR2 SQIVND (reference sequence). Trimming left V 6 bases short and J 1 base short, with 10 bases between. Here the CDR3 DNA reads TGTGCCAGTAGCGAAGGGTTGGCCAAAAACATTCAGTACTTC. Its translation: CASSEGLAKNIQYF.

The gene calls are TRBV9 and TRBJ2-1; no definite D call. This CDR3 comprises 11 residues. V was pared by 4 bases and J by 9 bases, with 8 bases between. Germline CDR1 SGDLS, CDR2 YYNGEE. CDR3 sequence: CASSRKTEQFF. The CDR3 DNA is TGTGCCAGCAGCCGGAAGACTGAGCAGTTCTTC.

The V gene is TRBV5-6, the J gene TRBJ1-1; a weak D match, TRBD1 (6 bases). Trimming took 0 bases from V and 1 from J, leaving 10 bases between them. Germline values: CDR1 SGHDT, CDR2 YYEEEE. This CDR3 comprises 15 residues. The CDR3 protein is CASSLEGGGNTEAFF. The CDR3 DNA sequence: TGTGCCAGCAGCTTGGAAGGAGGGGGGAACACTGAAGCTTTCTTT.

The chain recombines TRBV2 with TRBJ2-2; no definite D call. The CDR3 totals 14 residues. Trimming removed 6 bases from V and 1 base from J, with 9 bases in between. CDR1 and CDR2 from the germline V gene are SNHLY and FYNNEI. The CDR3 spells CASRGRWNTGELFF. The CDR3 DNA reads as TGTGCCAGCAGGGGCAGATGGAACACCGGGGAGCTGTTTTTT. The complete variable domain, with remaining parts taken from reference TRBV2 and TRBJ2-2, reads EPEVTQTPSHQVTQMGQEVILRCVPISNHLYFYWYRQILGQKVEFLVSFYNNEISEKSEIFDDQFSVERPDGSNFTLKIRSTKLEDSAMYFCASRGRWNTGELFFGEGSRLTVL.

The V call is TRBV19, the J call TRBJ2-7; D is possibly TRBD2 (6 bases). Germline V lookup: CDR1 LNHDA, CDR2 SQIVND (reference sequence). This CDR3 comprises 13 residues. Deletions cut 3 bases from V and 6 bases from J, with 12 bases between. CDR3 amino acids: CASSIGGPSEQYF. The CDR3 DNA follows: TGTGCCAGTAGTATCGGGGGACCAAGCGAGCAGTACTTC.

The J gene is TRBJ1-4, the V gene TRBV29-1; D is perhaps TRBD1 (5 bases). Germline CDR1 SQVTM, CDR2 ANQGSEA. This CDR3 has 14 amino acids. Trimming pared 6 bases from V and 0 bases from J, leaving 11 bases between. The CDR3 coding sequence is TGCAGCGTGCAAAAAGGGGCAACTAATGAAAAACTGTTTTTT. Encoded protein: CSVQKGATNEKLFF. The variable domain in full, completed from reference TRBV29-1 and TRBJ1-4, reads SAVISQKPSRDICQRGTSLTIQCQVDSQVTMMFWYRQQPGQSLTLIATANQGSEATYESGFVIDKFPISRPNLTFSTLTVSNMSPEDSSIYLCSVQKGATNEKLFFGSGTQLSVL.

This clone was seen a handful of times. This chain uses TRBV15 with TRBJ2-7; 7 nucleotides match TRBD2. The CDR3 length is 16 residues. Germline trimming cut 5 bases from V and 5 bases from J; bases unmatched to any gene: 15. CDR1 is LNHNV and CDR2 is YYDKDF in the germline V gene (reference sequence). The CDR3 is CATSHGGRLQFDEQYF. As DNA, the CDR3 is TGTGCCACCAGCCACGGGGGGAGGCTGCAATTTGACGAGCAGTACTTC.

The chain is built from TRBV3-1 (or the pseudogene TRBV3-2) and TRBJ2-6, with 10 bases aligning to TRBD2. CDR1 is LGHDT, CDR2 YNNKEL, per germline (reference sequence). The CDR3 has 19 amino acids. V lost 9 bases, J lost 0 bases, and 14 bases stayed unmatched. CDR3 DNA sequence: TGTGCCAGTAAAGGAATTAGGACTAGCGGATCCTCTGGGGCCAACGTCCTGACTTTC. Residues: CASKGIRTSGSSGANVLTF.

V gene TRBV2 combines with J gene TRBJ1-4; possible D gene TRBD1, 6 bases. This CDR3 region has 17 residues. The germline gives CDR1 SNHLY, CDR2 FYNNEI. Trimming stripped 2 bases from V and 1 base from J, with 14 bases between. The CDR3 spells CASSETRGRGTNEKLFF. CDR3 bases: TGTGCCAGCAGTGAAACCAGGGGAAGGGGAACTAATGAAAAACTGTTTTTT.